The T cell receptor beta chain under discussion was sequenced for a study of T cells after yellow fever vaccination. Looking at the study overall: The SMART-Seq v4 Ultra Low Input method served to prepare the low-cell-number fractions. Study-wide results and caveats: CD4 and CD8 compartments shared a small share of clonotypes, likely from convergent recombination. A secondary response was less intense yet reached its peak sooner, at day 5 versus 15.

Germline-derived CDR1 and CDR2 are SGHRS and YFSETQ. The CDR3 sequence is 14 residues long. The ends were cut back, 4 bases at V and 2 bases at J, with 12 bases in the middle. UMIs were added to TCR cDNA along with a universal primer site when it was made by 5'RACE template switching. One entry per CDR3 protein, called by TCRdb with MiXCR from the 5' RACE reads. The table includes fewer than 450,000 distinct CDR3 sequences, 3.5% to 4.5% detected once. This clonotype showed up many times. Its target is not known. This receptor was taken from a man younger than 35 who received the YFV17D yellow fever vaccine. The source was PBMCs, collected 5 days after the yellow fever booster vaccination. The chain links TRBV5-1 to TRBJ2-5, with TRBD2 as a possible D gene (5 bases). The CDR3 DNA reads TGCGCCAGCAGCCCTCTCCGGGGACAAGAGACCCAGTACTTC. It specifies CASSPLRGQETQYF.